Presented here are 19 T cell receptor beta chains from one specimen sequenced in a study of post-analysis software for immune sequencing data. Findings and limits, study-wide: There were five TRBV segments more frequent in patients than controls, and TRBV5-6, TRBV5-1 and TRBV20-1 were among them.

Their specific antigens are unknown. Prepared libraries of TCR beta cDNA carried unique molecular identifiers. TCRdb reprocessed the PCR reads via MiXCR and lists one record per CDR3 protein. The repertoire holds hundreds of thousands of distinct CDR3 sequences, with just under 30% as singletons. The sample comprised blood. The receptor set was obtained from a girl between 5 and 17 years old with multiple sclerosis.

The chain joins TRBV29-1 to TRBJ2-4, with TRBD1 identical over 7 bases. The trim removed 6 bases at V and 5 bases at J, leaving 7 bases unmatched. Germline lookup yields CDR1 SQVTM and CDR2 ANQGSEA. CDR3 size: 13 residues. The CDR3 nucleotides are TGCAGCGTGCCCGGGACAGCAGAAAACATTCAGTACTTC. Translating gives CSVPGTAENIQYF.

V usage is TRBV20-1 and J usage is TRBJ1-5, with D tentatively TRBD1 (6 bases). This CDR3 is 17 amino acids long. V was trimmed by 5 bases and J by 11 bases, leaving 31 bases between them. In germline, CDR1 is DFQATT, CDR2 SNEGSKA (reference sequence). Here the CDR3 reads CSAAPSGAGEFSWAQHF. CDR3 DNA: TGCAGTGCTGCCCCCAGCGGGGCAGGGGAGTTTAGTTGGGCCCAGCATTTT.

This rearrangement joins TRBV20-1 to TRBJ2-6; 8 bases match TRBD1. CDR1 is DFQATT and CDR2 is SNEGSKA in the germline V gene (reference sequence). This CDR3 is built from 15 residues. J lost 1 base, V lost 2 bases, and 1 base had no gene match. CDR3 DNA: TGCAGTGCTAGATACAGGGGGTCTGGGGCCAACGTCCTGACTTTC. Translating gives CSARYRGSGANVLTF.

The rearrangement joins TRBV6-2 or TRBV6-3 to TRBJ1-5; D gene unclear. CDR1 and CDR2 (germline): MNHEY, SVGEGT. Trimming removed 0 bases at V and 6 bases at J, with 12 bases between. The CDR3 has 15 amino acids. CDR3 bases: TGTGCCAGCAGTTACTCGGCCGGAATCAGTCAGCCCCAGCATTTT. It specifies CASSYSAGISQPQHF.

The genes are TRBV14 and TRBJ1-2; TRBD1 matches 7 bases. V shed 0 bases, J shed 4 bases, and the junction held 5 bases outside the gene matches. Germline V gives CDR1 SGHDN, CDR2 FVKESK. The CDR3 has 15 amino acids. Here the CDR3 reads CASSQDPGQPYGYTF. Written as DNA, the CDR3 is TGTGCCAGCAGCCAAGATCCGGGACAGCCCTATGGCTACACCTTC.

This clonotype was seen more than once but under ten times. The genes are TRBV28 and TRBJ2-4, with TRBD2 identical over 7 bases. From germline, CDR1 is MDHEN and CDR2 SYDVKM. V lost 7 bases, J lost 0 bases, and 15 bases stayed unmatched. CDR3 size: 18 residues. The CDR3 sequence: CASIPGRGVGLAKNIQYF. The CDR3, as DNA: TGTGCCAGCATCCCCGGCCGGGGGGTGGGCCTAGCCAAAAACATTCAGTACTTC.

This clonotype turned up a few times. The chain recombines TRBV12-3 or TRBV12-4 with TRBJ2-1; TRBD1 matches 7 bases. This CDR3 spans 14 amino acids. The V and J ends lost 7 bases and 9 bases, in that order; junction bases with no gene match: 12. The CDR3 spells CASTTGVVVSEQFF. The CDR3 nucleotides are TGTGCCAGCACCACAGGGGTGGTAGTAAGTGAGCAGTTCTTC.

This clonotype appeared a few times. The rearrangement uses TRBV12-3 or TRBV12-4 and TRBJ1-2; 7 nucleotides match TRBD1. The CDR3 is made up of 17 amino acids. V lost 6 bases and J lost 5; bases outside the gene matches: 18. The CDR3 region has the DNA TGTGCCAGCAGCCACGGACAGGCTCAATTTCGGGTGTATGGCTACACCTTC. It translates to CASSHGQAQFRVYGYTF.

This clonotype occurred a few times. The chain links TRBV5-1 to TRBJ2-3; the match to TRBD2 covers 16 bases. Germline assignment: CDR1 SGHRS and CDR2 YFSETQ. The CDR3 consists of 19 residues. V lost 7 bases, J lost 0 bases, and 11 bases stayed unmatched. This chain's CDR3 is CASGSGLAGGAPSTDTQYF. The CDR3 coding sequence is TGCGCCAGCGGATCGGGACTAGCGGGGGGGGCACCTAGCACAGATACGCAGTATTTT.

This clonotype was detected once. The chain employs TRBV2 and TRBJ1-4; D is perhaps TRBD1 (6 bases). Germline V gene sequence: CDR1 SNHLY, CDR2 FYNNEI. The CDR3 runs 14 residues. V was shortened by 7 bases and J by 7 bases, with 16 bases between the two germline ends. The CDR3 DNA is TGTGCCAGCAATTTGGACAGAAGCCTTGAAAAACTGTTTTTT. Translating it yields CASNLDRSLEKLFF.

This clonotype was seen a handful of times. The rearrangement joins TRBV15 to TRBJ1-2; 9 bases line up with TRBD1. The CDR3 covers 15 residues. Germline CDR1 and CDR2: LNHNV and YYDKDF (reference sequence). With 3 bases clipped from V and 2 bases from J, the junction kept 4 bases outside the gene matches. CDR3 protein: CATSRKGQGNYGYTF. The CDR3 bases are TGTGCCACCAGCAGGAAGGGACAGGGAAACTATGGCTACACCTTC.

This clonotype has only one observation. Written as DNA, the CDR3 is TGCAGTGAGACTAGCGGGGTTTACAATGAGCAGTTCTTC. This codes for CSETSGVYNEQFF. The chain is built from TRBV20-1 and TRBJ2-1, with 11 bases fitting TRBD2. The V segment lost 7 bases and the J segment 4 bases; nucleotides outside the gene matches: 3. This CDR3 spans 13 amino acids. Germline V CDR1 and CDR2: DFQATT, SNEGSKA (reference sequence).

This clonotype showed up many times. The chain employs TRBV18 and TRBJ2-3; 7 bases agree with TRBD2. The V and J ends lost 8 bases and 2 bases, in that order; junction bases with no gene match: 7. The CDR3 covers 14 residues. Germline CDR1 KGHSH, CDR2 LQKENI. CDR3 region: CASSPGLDTDTQYF. Written as DNA, the CDR3 is TGTGCCAGCAGCCCCGGACTAGACACAGATACGCAGTATTTT.

The chain carries TRBV6-2 or TRBV6-3 and TRBJ2-4; perhaps D is TRBD1 or TRBD2 (5 bases each). The CDR3 runs to 14 residues. Trimming took 7 bases from V and 7 from J, leaving 17 bases between them. Germline V gene sequence: CDR1 MNHEY, CDR2 SVGEGT. The CDR3 nucleotides read TGTGCCAGCATCCCGGGACCCTGCCGGAACATTCAGTACTTC. Its translation is CASIPGPCRNIQYF.

This chain links TRBV7-8 with TRBJ1-1, with 7 bases identical to TRBD1. CDR3 length equals 15 residues. Per the germline V gene, CDR1 is SGHVS and CDR2 is FQNEAQ. The V segment lost 5 bases and the J segment 1 base; nucleotides outside the gene matches: 7. CDR3 DNA sequence: TGTGCCAGCAGCCCTACCTGGACAGGGAACACTGAAGCTTTCTTT. It is translated as CASSPTWTGNTEAFF.

The genes are TRBV29-1 and TRBJ1-1; unclear D gene. Per the germline V gene, CDR1 is SQVTM and CDR2 is ANQGSEA. V was shortened by 5 bases and J by 2 bases, with 6 bases between the two germline ends. The CDR3 spans 11 residues. CDR3 loop: CSVHSNTEAFF. Here the CDR3 DNA reads TGCAGCGTTCACAGTAACACTGAAGCTTTCTTT.

J is TRBJ2-1 and V is TRBV28; D remains unclear. V was trimmed by 7 bases and J by 9 bases, leaving 10 bases between them. Looked up from germline, CDR1 is MDHEN and CDR2 is SYDVKM. The CDR3 loop spans 11 amino acids. CDR3 sequence reads: CASTLGIEQFF. Here the CDR3 DNA reads TGTGCCAGCACCCTTGGTATTGAGCAGTTCTTC.

The genes are TRBV9 and TRBJ2-7; D remains ambiguous. Per the germline V gene, CDR1 is SGDLS and CDR2 is YYNGEE. The CDR3 consists of 14 residues. V was shortened by 0 bases and J by 6 bases, with 13 bases between the two germline ends. CDR3 sequence: CASSVEGGPAEQYF. In nucleotides, the CDR3 is TGTGCCAGCAGCGTAGAAGGCGGCCCTGCCGAGCAGTACTTC.

This chain joins TRBV7-8 and TRBJ2-6; 8 nucleotides match TRBD1. The CDR3 runs 18 residues. In germline, CDR1 is SGHVS, CDR2 FQNEAQ. V shed 3 bases and J 6 bases; nucleotides not matched to a gene: 13. The CDR3 spells CASSFSQGARSEANVLTF. The DNA for the CDR3 is TGTGCCAGCAGCTTTTCCCAGGGGGCGAGGTCCGAGGCCAACGTCCTGACTTTC. Looking up the rest from reference TRBV7-8 and TRBJ2-6 gives the full variable domain: GAGVSQSPRYKVAKRGQDVALRCDPISGHVSLFWYQQALGQGPEFLTYFQNEAQLDKSGLPSDRFFAERPEGSVSTLKIQRTQQEDSAVYLCASSFSQGARSEANVLTFGAGSRLTVL.